Described below is a single T cell receptor beta chain sequence and its context. Per the authors' pipeline: Reference gene primer amplification yielded estimated nucleated cell counts. Method: immunoSEQ multiplex PCR; TCRdb's copy keeps in-frame clones and lacks some. V and J calls and clone size are as listed in that table; D and trimming were resolved from the DNA. The sample yields about 68,000 clones, 65% to 90% seen once. These data are taken from a study of blood T cell repertoires in COVID-19. In the study overall: Samples taken during acute and convalescent COVID-19 were collected in the United States, Italy and Spain. PBMCs, B-cell-depleted T cells, or T cells were the source of the cDNA or gDNA that made up the material.

The V gene's germline CDR1 is SGHRS and CDR2 YFSETQ. CDR3 size: 16 residues. The V gene end was trimmed by 1 base and the J gene end by 5 bases; junction bases not matched to a gene: 10. The chain recombines TRBV5-1 with TRBJ2-7, with TRBD1 matching over 9 bases. Specimen: peripheral blood. This TCR derives from a man in his forties or fifties with acute or convalescent COVID-19. The CDR3 coding sequence is TGCGCCAGCAGCTTGTATGATAGGGGACAGGGTGACGAGCAGTACTTC. Amino acids: CASSLYDRGQGDEQYF. Complete variable domain (other parts from reference TRBV5-1 and TRBJ2-7): KAGVTQTPRYLIKTRGQQVTLSCSPISGHRSVSWYQQTPGQGLQFLFEYFSETQRNKGNFPGRFSGRQFSNSRSEMNVSTLELGDSALYLCASSLYDRGQGDEQYFGPGTRLTVT.